One and the same sample provided the 24 T cell receptor beta chains below, sequenced in a study of cytomegalovirus exposure and HLA in healthy donors. PCR primers comprised 60 Vbeta and 13 Jbeta primers. TCRdb's copy holds only in-frame clones and misses some; the assay was immunoSEQ multiplex PCR. The table lists around 130,000 clones, approximately 67% of them singletons. Sequences were obtained from PBMCs. These receptors all stem from a man between 18 and 35 years old in good health and CMV-seronegative.

This chain joins TRBV5-1 and TRBJ2-1; D is ambiguous. V lost 0 bases, J lost 4 bases, and 8 bases lay in between. Germline V gene data show CDR1 as SGHRS and CDR2 as YFSETQ. The CDR3 covers 14 residues. CDR3 region: CASSLDSSYNEQFF. In DNA form, the CDR3 reads TGCGCCAGCAGCTTGGATTCTAGTTACAATGAGCAGTTCTTC.

This clone showed up just a few times. J is TRBJ2-7 and V is TRBV9; TRBD2 is a possible D gene (7 bases). This CDR3 spans 16 amino acids. The V end was cut by 2 bases, the J end by 4 bases, with 19 bases between. Per germline, CDR1 SGDLS and CDR2 YYNGEE. This CDR3 is CASSVRGGPPLYEQYF. CDR3 coding DNA: TGTGCCAGCAGCGTGAGGGGGGGACCCCCCTTATACGAGCAGTACTTC.

As regards this clone: Other DNA sequences in this sample translate to the same CDR3. The V and J genes are TRBV7-6 and TRBJ1-1; D possibly corresponds to TRBD1 (6 bases). Germline CDR1 and CDR2: SGHVS and FNYEAQ. The CDR3 covers 13 residues. V was cut by 5 bases and J by 1 base, with 8 bases left in between. The CDR3 DNA reads as TGTGCCAGCAGCCTGGGACAGAACACTGAAGCTTTCTTT. It yields the protein CASSLGQNTEAFF.

The chain is built from TRBV28 and TRBJ1-2; D gene ambiguous. CDR1 MDHEN and CDR2 SYDVKM come from the germline V gene. V dropped 3 bases and J dropped 7 bases, with 9 bases sitting between them. CDR3 length: 12 amino acids. CDR3 DNA sequence: TGTGCCAGCAGTTTCCTCGGGGTTGGCTACACCTTC. Translating gives CASSFLGVGYTF.

The J gene is TRBJ1-5, the V gene TRBV28, with a tentative D call TRBD1 (5 bases). Germline V gene sequence: CDR1 MDHEN, CDR2 SYDVKM. V was shortened by 6 bases and J by 2 bases, with 14 bases between the two germline ends. The CDR3 length is 15 residues. The CDR3 nucleotides are TGTGCCAGCAGAGAGCAGGGTGTTGGCAATCAGCCCCAGCATTTT. This gives the protein CASREQGVGNQPQHF.

The chain recombines TRBV9 with TRBJ2-2; 10 bases line up with TRBD1. The J segment lost 3 bases and the V segment lost 0 bases, leaving 14 bases of the junction unmatched. Per germline, CDR1 SGDLS and CDR2 YYNGEE. The CDR3 totals 20 residues. The CDR3 here is CASSVASRQGAGRDTGELFF. CDR3 bases: TGTGCCAGCAGCGTAGCGTCCCGACAGGGGGCGGGGAGGGACACCGGGGAGCTGTTTTTT.

The chain carries TRBV6-6 and TRBJ2-7, with D maybe TRBD2 (6 bases). The CDR3 is 15 amino acids. Germline V gene lookup returns CDR1 MNHNY and CDR2 SVGAGI (reference sequence). The V and J ends lost 7 bases and 0 bases respectively, with 16 bases between them. CDR3 sequence (DNA): TGTGCCAGCACCCGACCGGGACTTAGCTCCTACGAGCAGTACTTC. Protein: CASTRPGLSSYEQYF.

The chain combines TRBV10-2 with TRBJ2-1; perhaps TRBD2 as D (5 bases). This CDR3 comprises 14 residues. V lost 2 bases, J lost 10 bases, and 15 bases lay in between. Looked up from germline, CDR1 is WSHSY and CDR2 is SAAADI. CDR3 residues: CASSEPGKNGEQFF. CDR3 in DNA: TGCGCCAGCAGTGAGCCCGGGAAGAACGGCGAGCAGTTCTTC.

Worth noting for this clone: The junction differs from germline at one of its ends, possibly a read error. CDR3 coding DNA: TGTGCCCGCAGCTCCGGACAGGGGGCTTGGGGCACTGAAGCTTTCTTT. It codes for CARSSGQGAWGTEAFF. The gene calls are TRBV5-4 and TRBJ1-1, with 11 bases lining up with TRBD1. CDR1 SGHNT and CDR2 YYREEE come from the germline V gene (reference sequence). CDR3 length: 16 residues.

The chain combines TRBV9 with TRBJ2-2, with 14 positions matching TRBD2. V dropped 2 bases and J dropped 3; count of bases not matched to a gene: 9. The germline V gene encodes CDR1 SGDLS and CDR2 YYNGEE. This CDR3 contains 19 residues. The CDR3 DNA reads TGTGCCAGCAGCGTCTTGGGACTAGCGGGAGAGGCATACACCGGGGAGCTGTTTTTT. Its translation is CASSVLGLAGEAYTGELFF. Variable domain in full (rest from reference TRBV9 and TRBJ2-2): DSGVTQTPKHLITATGQRVTLRCSPRSGDLSVYWYQQSLDQGLQFLIQYYNGEERAKGNILERFSAQQFPDLHSELNLSSLELGDSALYFCASSVLGLAGEAYTGELFFGEGSRLTVL.

The chain couples TRBV7-8 to TRBJ1-3; D might be TRBD1 (6 bases). Trimming cost V 1 base and J 0 bases, with 13 bases left between them. The CDR3 loop spans 17 amino acids. Germline loops: CDR1 SGHVS, CDR2 FQNEAQ. CDR3 nucleotides: TGTGCCAGCAGCTTAGTACAGGGAAGAGGCTCTGGAAACACCATATATTTT. Translating it yields CASSLVQGRGSGNTIYF.

The V and J genes are TRBV9 and TRBJ2-7; 9 bases line up with TRBD1. V lost 0 bases to trimming and J lost 0 bases; unmatched junction nucleotides: 10. Germline V gene sequence: CDR1 SGDLS, CDR2 YYNGEE. This CDR3 contains 18 residues. This chain's CDR3 is CASSVDVRGTGNSYEQYF. The CDR3 bases are TGTGCCAGCAGCGTAGACGTCCGGGGGACAGGGAACTCCTACGAGCAGTACTTC.

The chain is built from TRBV2 and TRBJ1-5; D call uncertain. V was cut by 0 bases and J by 11 bases, with 11 bases left in between. The CDR3 sequence is 13 residues long. Germline assignment: CDR1 SNHLY and CDR2 FYNNEI. The CDR3 spells CASSEALAGTQHF. For the CDR3, the DNA is TGTGCCAGCAGTGAAGCGCTGGCGGGTACCCAGCATTTT. Full variable domain (outside the CDR3, taken from reference TRBV2 and TRBJ1-5): EPEVTQTPSHQVTQMGQEVILRCVPISNHLYFYWYRQILGQKVEFLVSFYNNEISEKSEIFDDQFSVERPDGSNFTLKIRSTKLEDSAMYFCASSEALAGTQHFGDGTRLSIL.

The chain couples TRBV4-3 to TRBJ2-7; possibly TRBD2 for D (5 bases). Germline-derived CDR1 and CDR2 are LGHNA and YSLEER. This CDR3 spans 13 amino acids. V was clipped by 4 bases and J by 3 bases, with 10 bases between them. The CDR3 nucleotides are TGCGCCAGCAGCCCGGTCCGGGACTACGAGCAGTACTTC. Its protein product is CASSPVRDYEQYF.

The V and J genes are TRBV19 and TRBJ1-3; D is unresolved. V was pared by 9 bases and J by 0 bases, with 18 bases between. The CDR3 is made up of 16 amino acids. CDR1 LNHDA and CDR2 SQIVND come from the germline V gene (reference sequence). The CDR3 reads CASRGSRVISGNTIYF. CDR3 coding DNA: TGTGCCAGCAGAGGATCTCGGGTGATCTCTGGAAACACCATATATTTT.

The V gene is TRBV10-3, the J gene TRBJ1-1, with 11 bases that match TRBD1. The CDR3 contains 15 residues. Germline V lookup: CDR1 ENHRY, CDR2 SYGVKD. V was clipped by 10 bases and J by 7 bases; unmatched bases: 14. CDR3: CATSPGTGGIREAFF. The CDR3 DNA reads TGTGCCACATCACCGGGGACAGGGGGGATCCGTGAAGCTTTCTTT.

The V gene is TRBV27, the J gene TRBJ1-4, with 7 nucleotides matching TRBD1. The germline V gene encodes CDR1 MNHEY and CDR2 SMNVEV (reference sequence). This CDR3 region has 18 residues. V was pared by 1 base and J by 2 bases, with 10 bases of the junction left unmatched. CDR3 in DNA: TGTGCCAGCAGTTTATGGGGACAGTTATCATCCACTAATGAAAAACTGTTTTTT. It encodes CASSLWGQLSSTNEKLFF.

The V call is TRBV2, the J call TRBJ1-4; 7 bases are a match to TRBD1. The junction had 18 bases not matched to a gene; V was cut back by 3 bases and J by 8 bases. Germline V gene lookup returns CDR1 SNHLY and CDR2 FYNNEI. This CDR3 is built from 18 residues. This chain's CDR3 is CASSELATGFLSGEKLFF. In DNA form, the CDR3 reads TGTGCCAGCAGTGAGCTTGCGACAGGGTTTCTTTCAGGGGAAAAACTGTTTTTT.

This rearrangement joins TRBV9 to TRBJ2-7; D not resolved. Trimming cost V 0 bases and J 0 bases, with 7 bases left between them. The CDR3 has 14 amino acids. CDR1 and CDR2 from the germline V gene are SGDLS and YYNGEE. The CDR3 here is CASSVGEASYEQYF. CDR3 bases: TGTGCCAGCAGCGTAGGAGAGGCCTCCTACGAGCAGTACTTC.

Remarks on this clone: The sample holds other DNA sequences that translate to the same CDR3. This chain joins TRBV7-2 and TRBJ2-1, with D possibly being TRBD2 (5 bases). Germline loops: CDR1 SGHTA, CDR2 FQGNSA. V shed 2 bases and J shed 3 bases, with 8 bases lying between them. The length of the CDR3 is 14 residues. CDR3 in DNA: TGTGCCAGCAGCTTACGGGGATTCTACAATGAGCAGTTCTTC. This encodes CASSLRGFYNEQFF.

The V gene is TRBV11-2, the J gene TRBJ2-7; D is possibly TRBD1 (6 bases). CDR1 and CDR2 (germline): SGHAT, FQNNGV. The CDR3 loop spans 15 amino acids. V lost 6 bases and J 1 base, leaving 16 bases between the germline ends. The chain's CDR3 is CASSRTSGESYEQYF. The CDR3 DNA reads as TGTGCCAGCAGTCGCACGTCAGGGGAATCCTACGAGCAGTACTTC.

The gene calls are TRBV2 and TRBJ1-1; no clear D gene. The CDR3 has 14 residues. The germline CDR1 and CDR2 sequences are SNHLY and FYNNEI. The V and J ends lost 6 bases and 1 base respectively, with 12 bases between them. The CDR3 sequence is CASSPLTGNTEAFF. The CDR3 nucleotides are TGTGCCAGCAGCCCCCTAACGGGGAACACTGAAGCTTTCTTT.

This chain links TRBV5-1 with TRBJ2-1, with 7 bases identical to TRBD1. The germline gives CDR1 SGHRS, CDR2 YFSETQ. CDR3 length equals 13 residues. Trimming at V came to 2 bases and at J to 6 bases, leaving 2 bases not matched to a gene. CDR3 sequence reads: CASSFPGGNEQFF. The CDR3 DNA sequence: TGCGCCAGCAGCTTTCCAGGGGGCAATGAGCAGTTCTTC.

CDR3: CASSKGTSGVQETQYF. Here the CDR3 DNA reads TGCGCCAGCAGTAAGGGGACTAGCGGGGTGCAAGAGACCCAGTACTTC. V and J are TRBV5-1 and TRBJ2-5, with 13 nucleotides matching TRBD2. J lost 2 bases, V lost 5 bases, and 6 bases had no gene match. The germline V gene has CDR1 SGHRS and CDR2 YFSETQ. The CDR3 contains 16 residues.